This T cell receptor (beta chain) comes out of a study of tumor-infiltrating lymphocytes in primary liver carcinoma (dated by TCRdb to between 2016 and 2019). General notes on the study: Surgical resection was performed in China between November 2015 and March 2016 on 5 or 6 patients with histopathologically diagnosed primary liver carcinoma. Hepatocellular carcinoma (four) or combined HCC and intrahepatic cholangiocarcinoma (one) was present in the five patients, who were three men and two women aged 30 to 69 years. The tumors of the five patients were staged as T1-T3 N0M0, with maximum diameters ranging from about 4 to 10 cm. Roughly 3.65 to 7.13 million productive TCRbeta reads were obtained per sample, and no significant difference in read depth was found between tissue types. For each liver tumor, the study sampled five regions along with adjacent normal tissue and blood, and applied TCRbeta repertoire sequencing, expression microarrays and whole-exome sequencing. A total of 35 or so specimens from 5 patients went through TCRbeta repertoire sequencing, namely 25 tumor regions, 5 adjacent noncancerous liver tissues and 5 peripheral blood samples. Technical replicate repertoires showed high reproducibility, with mean shared-clone rates around 0.9 and correlation coefficients above 0.95.

TRIzol reagent was used to extract blood RNA from unsorted whole blood, while the DNeasy Blood & Tissue kit provided the germline DNA. Chronic HBV infection was present in the patients, and the patients were treatment-naive at sampling. Roughly 4 milliliters of peripheral blood were collected into K2EDTA tubes before surgery. General conclusions and limits of the study: Bulk unsorted samples precluded comparing CD4+ and CD8+ T cell repertoires. Because only the TCR beta chain was sequenced and unpaired alpha chains were not captured, true repertoire diversity is likely underestimated. The study included only a handful of patients, and the authors note findings should be validated in a larger study. A significantly larger repertoire fraction was made up by the top 250 clones in tumors than in blood (p = 0.039). Repertoire overlap was found to be higher between tumor regions (mean around 35%) than between tumor-adjacent (roughly 17%) or tumor-blood (around 15%) pairs, consistent with antigen-driven expansion.

Taken from cysteine to phenylalanine, the CDR3 has 14 residues. Just CDR3 DNA is preserved here, 42 bases in frame from base 1. From the germline V gene (reference sequence), CDR1 is LNHDA and CDR2 is SQIVND. After removal of 7 bases from V and 4 bases from J, the junction retains 7 bases not matched to a gene. On this clonotype itself: No antigen is known for it. The sample holds no much larger clone one base away, and base qualities are not on file.

Starting from approximately 500 ng total RNA, TCRbeta-specific cDNA was produced by reverse transcription with a constant-region primer and ProtoScript II reverse transcriptase. Three nested multiplex PCR rounds, following a slightly modified ARM-PCR procedure, were used to build the TCRbeta libraries. Each of the first two PCR rounds ran for around 9 cycles and used multiplex TRBV1-TRBV30 forward primers together with a Cbeta reverse primer. Sample barcodes and Illumina adapters were added in a final 25-cycle PCR with Deep VentR polymerase. Before sequencing, amplicons of 200-500 bp were gel-purified using a QIAquick gel extraction kit. An Illumina HiSeq 2500 was used to sequence the TCRbeta amplicons, generating 250-bp paired-end reads. As for the original processing: Reads were quality-trimmed with Trimmomatic v0.33, and paired reads were merged with FLASH v1.2.11 to recover full CDR3 sequences. V, D and J germline segments were assigned to the rearranged TCRbeta sequences by MiGEC v1.2.1b. Clonotype statistics and Shannon-Wiener diversity indices were computed with VDJtools v1.0.0. To cut down on sampling bias, every analysis after diversity analysis relied on just the 250 most abundant clonotypes from each sample. In-frame beta chains were kept once TCRdb had trimmed the public reads at Q25 with fastp and called clones with MiXCR. Each CDR3 protein appears once, grouped with its most common genes and DNA. TCRdb assigned the V and J calls; the authors' analysis was not used. The sample yields fewer than 400,000 distinct CDR3 sequences; around three fifths were counted once. The ten largest account for 9% of the sample.

The TCR was taken from a man aged 35-49 years with primary liver carcinoma and hepatitis B virus infection. Sequenced: peripheral blood. The receptor chain draws on TRBV19 and TRBJ2-1; the central 7 bases match TRBD2. At the DNA level, the sequence is TGTGCCAGTACCAATCTAGCGGAGTACAATGAGCAGTTCTTC. This translates into CASTNLAEYNEQFF.